A selection of T cell receptor beta chains follows, all from one sample in a study of blood T cell repertoires in COVID-19. TCRdb's copy holds only in-frame clones and misses some; the assay was immunoSEQ multiplex PCR. The sample records 140,000 to 150,000 clones, roughly 84% being singletons. The sample taken for sequencing was peripheral blood. The receptors come from a man in his sixties with active or convalescent COVID-19. CDR3s include the opening cysteine and the closing phenylalanine or tryptophan. The D gene is left open where the match is weak. Expanded clones are given a class, and other clones once, few, many or no size at all.

v_call,j_call,d_call,clone_size,cdr3_nt,cdr3_aa
TRBV27,TRBJ2-3,.,.,TGTGCCAGCAGCCCGGTGGGGAGGCGCTTTACGCAGTATTTT,CASSPVGRRFTQYF
TRBV27,TRBJ1-4,.,.,TGTGCCAGCAGTTCCGCGGGACTTAGGGGTGAAAAACTGTTTTTT,CASSSAGLRGEKLFF
TRBV5-1,TRBJ2-3,.,.,TGCGCCAGCAGCTTGGCCCAGATCGGGAGCACAGATACGCAGTATTTT,CASSLAQIGSTDTQYF
TRBV7-6,TRBJ2-1,TRBD2,.,TGTGCCAGCAGCTCTCGGTTGACTAGCGGGGGGGCTAGTCTGAGAAATGAGCAGTTCTTC,CASSSRLTSGGASLRNEQFF
TRBV7-9,TRBJ2-7,.,.,TGTGCCAGCAGCCGGCCATTGGGGGGCGAGCAGTACTTC,CASSRPLGGEQYF
TRBV19,TRBJ1-2,TRBD1,.,TGTGCCAGTACCGGACAGGGGCGTAACTATGGCTACACCTTC,CASTGQGRNYGYTF
TRBV5-1,TRBJ2-1,TRBD1,few,TGCGCCAGCGGAAAACAGGGGGCTTTCTACAATGAGCAGTTCTTC,CASGKQGAFYNEQFF
TRBV11-2,TRBJ1-6,.,.,TGTGCCAGCAGCTTAGATCCGGGTTTCAGTTCACCCCTCCACTTT,CASSLDPGFSSPLHF
TRBV19,TRBJ2-5,TRBD2,.,TGTGCCAGTAGTATCACCGGGGGGACGGGGACCCAGTACTTC,CASSITGGTGTQYF
TRBV18,TRBJ1-3,.,.,TGTGCCAGCTCACCCTTGGACAGCAGCTCTGGAAACACCATATATTTT,CASSPLDSSSGNTIYF
TRBV20-1,TRBJ1-2,.,.,TGCAGTGCTAGTTTCAGTAGCGGCTACACCTTC,CSASFSSGYTF
TRBV4-1,TRBJ2-3,TRBD2,.,TGCGCCAGCAGCCATGGTACGGGACTAGGTTTTCGGGATACGCAGTATTTT,CASSHGTGLGFRDTQYF
TRBV7-8,TRBJ1-1,.,.,TGTGCCAGCAGCTTAGGAGCTACGGCAGGGAAGACTGAAGCTTTCTTT,CASSLGATAGKTEAFF
TRBV2,TRBJ2-1,TRBD2,.,TGTGCCAGCAGTTTCACTAGCGGGAGAACAAATGAGCAGTTCTTC,CASSFTSGRTNEQFF
TRBV5-6,TRBJ2-7,.,once,TGTGCCAGCAGCTTGGCCGGAGGGGGCTATCGGGAGCAGTACTTC,CASSLAGGGYREQYF
TRBV4-1,TRBJ1-2,.,.,TGCGCCAGCAGCCAACGCGACAGTTCTCTCTATGGCTACACCTTC,CASSQRDSSLYGYTF
TRBV11-3,TRBJ2-3,TRBD2,.,TGTGCCAGCAGCTACAAGACGACTAGCGGGGGGCCTATCACAGATACGCAGTATTTT,CASSYKTTSGGPITDTQYF
TRBV19,TRBJ1-1,TRBD1,.,TGTGCCAGTAGTACACAGGGGGGGAGTACTGAAGCTTTCTTT,CASSTQGGSTEAFF
TRBV7-2,TRBJ1-2,TRBD1,.,TGTGCCAGCAGCACCCCGGGACAGAGATCGTATGGCTACACCTTC,CASSTPGQRSYGYTF
TRBV19,TRBJ1-2,.,.,TGTGCCAGTAGTATTCAACGGGGGAGGAACTATGGCTACACCTTC,CASSIQRGRNYGYTF
TRBV6-5,TRBJ2-5,TRBD2,.,TGTGCCAGCAGACCCCTAGCGGGAGGGGCAGAGACCCAGTACTTC,CASRPLAGGAETQYF
TRBV24-1,TRBJ2-1,TRBD1,.,TGTGCCACCGGTGACAGGGGGGTATACAATGAGCAGTTCTTC,CATGDRGVYNEQFF
TRBV5-1,TRBJ1-2,TRBD1,few,TGCGCCAGCAGCCCGGGACAGGGAGGCTACACCTTC,CASSPGQGGYTF
TRBV6-5,TRBJ1-1,.,.,TGTGCCAGCAGAGTTACAGTCTTCACTGAAGCTTTCTTT,CASRVTVFTEAFF
TRBV6-2/TRBV6-3,TRBJ2-1,TRBD2,once,TGTGCCAGCAGTTACGGGGGACTAGCGACGGGTGAGCAGTTCTTC,CASSYGGLATGEQFF
TRBV19,TRBJ2-7,.,.,TGTGCCAGTAGTCCGGGGGCCTACGAGCAGTACTTC,CASSPGAYEQYF
TRBV11-2,TRBJ2-3,TRBD2,.,TGTGCCAGCAGCTTAGGCGGGAGTTCAGATACGCAGTATTTT,CASSLGGSSDTQYF
TRBV2,TRBJ2-1,TRBD1,once,TGTGCCTCAGAACAGGGGTCGAGCTCCTACAATGAGCAGTTCTTC,CASEQGSSSYNEQFF
TRBV27,TRBJ2-1,.,.,TGTGCCAGCAGTTTTCGCGGATACTACAATGAGCAGTTCTTC,CASSFRGYYNEQFF
TRBV12-5,TRBJ2-4,TRBD1,.,TGTGCTAGTGGTTTGGTAGGACGAACAGGGGGCCAGAACATTCAGTACTTC,CASGLVGRTGGQNIQYF
TRBV5-1,TRBJ2-5,TRBD1,.,TGCGCCAGCAGCTTGGATACAGGGGGGTATCAAGAGACCCAGTACTTC,CASSLDTGGYQETQYF
TRBV24-1,TRBJ1-5,TRBD1,.,TGTGCCACCAGTGAAAGACAGGGAGTTAATCAGCCCCAGCATTTT,CATSERQGVNQPQHF
TRBV19,TRBJ1-4,.,.,TGTGCCAGTAGTATTCTGGAGGCAACTAATGAAAAACTGTTTTTT,CASSILEATNEKLFF
TRBV7-2,TRBJ1-2,TRBD1,.,TGTGCCAGCAGCTTAGCAAACGGGGACAGCTCGTCATTCGGTGGCTACACCTTC,CASSLANGDSSSFGGYTF
TRBV12-3/TRBV12-4,TRBJ1-5,.,.,TGTGCCAGCAGTTTAGGGACTTATCAGCCCCAGCATTTT,CASSLGTYQPQHF
TRBV6-2/TRBV6-3,TRBJ1-2,.,few,TGTGCCAGCAGTTACTCCGGAGGAGCGTTAAATGGCTACACCTTC,CASSYSGGALNGYTF
TRBV4-3,TRBJ2-7,.,.,TGCGCCAGCAGCCAAGGACAGGCCCCGGCCTACGAGCAGTACTTC,CASSQGQAPAYEQYF
TRBV20-1,TRBJ1-4,TRBD1,.,TGCAGTGCTAGTGCTGGGACAGCGAGGAATGAAAAACTGTTTTTT,CSASAGTARNEKLFF
TRBV6-5,TRBJ1-5,.,.,TGTGCCAGCAGTTACGCGGCCTACAATCAGCCCCAGCATTTT,CASSYAAYNQPQHF
TRBV15,TRBJ1-5,.,.,TGTGCCACCAGCAGAGTCCGGGGGAACCAGCCCCAGCATTTT,CATSRVRGNQPQHF
TRBV30,TRBJ1-1,.,few,TGTGCCTGGAGTGACTACAGGGAGAACACTGAAGCTTTCTTT,CAWSDYRENTEAFF
TRBV7-2,TRBJ2-3,TRBD2,.,TGTGCCAGCAGCTTCGTAACCGGGACTACACGCAGTGGCACGCAGTATTTT,CASSFVTGTTRSGTQYF
TRBV19,TRBJ1-1,.,.,TGTGCCAGTAGTATCGAACAGAACACTGAAGCTTTCTTT,CASSIEQNTEAFF
TRBV18,TRBJ1-1,TRBD1,.,TGTGCCAGCTCACCGTCCCCGGGACAGGCTGTTGAAGCTTTCTTT,CASSPSPGQAVEAFF
TRBV6-6,TRBJ1-1,TRBD1,once,TGTGCCAGCAGTCCGACCGCCGGGACAGGGAGGCCGAACACTGAAGCTTTCTTT,CASSPTAGTGRPNTEAFF
TRBV3-1/TRBV3-2,TRBJ1-4,.,few,TGTGCCAGCAGCTCGCAGGGTGGGGAAAAACTGTTTTTT,CASSSQGGEKLFF
TRBV15,TRBJ2-1,TRBD1,.,TGTGCCACCAGCAGAGTGGGACAGGGGGATTACAATGAGCAGTTCTTC,CATSRVGQGDYNEQFF
TRBV29-1,TRBJ2-7,.,once,TGCAGCGTTAGGAACAGCTCCTACGAGCAGTACTTC,CSVRNSSYEQYF
TRBV27,TRBJ1-2,TRBD1,.,TGTGCCAGCAGCCGGGGACAGTCAAAGGTCTATGGCTACACCTTC,CASSRGQSKVYGYTF